This TCR beta chain was captured by sequencing in a study of blood T cell repertoires in COVID-19. Background on the study: Sites in the United States, Italy and Spain provided acute and convalescent COVID-19 samples. Sources were T cells, B-cell-depleted T cells, or PBMCs; the material itself was cDNA or gDNA.

There are many counts of this clone. Authors' processing steps: Estimates of nucleated cell counts were drawn from the amplification of reference gene primers. TCRdb's copy holds only in-frame clones and misses some; the assay was immunoSEQ multiplex PCR. V, J and clone size derive from that table, while D and trimming were established from the DNA sequence. The repertoire includes a few hundred thousand clones, about 80% of them detected once, and 8.9% sits in the top ten. Germline CDR1 and CDR2: SGHVS and FQNEAQ. This CDR3 contains 17 residues. V shed 4 bases, J shed 10 bases, and the junction held 16 bases outside the gene matches.

Specimen: peripheral blood. This rearrangement joins TRBV7-8 to TRBJ1-4, with 9 positions matching TRBD1. The receptor was isolated from a man older than 75 with acute or convalescent COVID-19. The CDR3 DNA sequence: TGTGCCAGCAGCTCAAAACTTACGGGACAGGGTGGTGGAAAACTGTTTTTT. Translation gives CASSSKLTGQGGGKLFF. The variable domain in full, with the rest retrieved from reference TRBV7-8 and TRBJ1-4, is GAGVSQSPRYKVAKRGQDVALRCDPISGHVSLFWYQQALGQGPEFLTYFQNEAQLDKSGLPSDRFFAERPEGSVSTLKIQRTQQEDSAVYLCASSSKLTGQGGGKLFFGSGTQLSVL.